This TCR beta chain was identified during a study of T cells in Graves' hyperthyroidism and ophthalmopathy. Overall study results and limits: The blood repertoire included most of the expanded thyroid clonotypes above 0.001.

Patients between 18 and 65 years old had hyperthyroidism, newly diagnosed and lasting under 2 months. The diagnostic basis comprised clinical symptoms, serum thyroxine and TRAb, thyroid ultrasound and orbital computed tomography. This clonotype has at least ten counts. Its antigen is currently unknown. The ends were cut back, 4 bases at V and 2 bases at J, with 15 bases in the middle. This CDR3 contains 15 residues. Per the germline V gene, CDR1 is KGHSH and CDR2 is LQKENI. TCR beta CDR3 region amplification was performed from RNA transcripts. In the first-round RT-PCR of the TCR CDR3, the HTBI primer set was used. TCRdb passed the multiplex PCR reads through MiXCR, listing each CDR3 protein once. The repertoire holds about 400,000 distinct CDR3 sequences, approximately 15% seen once, with approximately 7.5% in the top ten.

This chain uses TRBV18 with TRBJ2-7; TRBD1 is a possible D gene (7 bases). This sequence originates from a young woman with Graves' hyperthyroidism. Sequenced material: blood. The CDR3: CASSREAGGTYEQYF. The CDR3 region has the DNA TGTGCCAGCTCACGTGAGGCAGGGGGGACCTACGAGCAGTACTTC.